Sequencing of this T cell receptor beta chain was carried out in a study of cytomegalovirus exposure and HLA in healthy donors. About the study: Earlier findings included more than 95 million unique TCR beta sequences obtained from 170 million or so T cells.

Primers included in the PCR were 60 Vbeta and 13 Jbeta primers. Data came from immunoSEQ multiplex PCR; TCRdb stores just in-frame clones and leaves some out. The sample shows some 110,000 clones, approximately 70% of them seen only once. Study-wide results and limits: It was assumed in the presence/absence analyses that sequencing depth was roughly uniform across donors. Later genetic work tied a missense DCLRE1C variant to beta-chain V and J trimming.

For this clone: What it binds is unknown.

This receptor was identified in a woman between 35 and 50 years old in good health and CMV-seropositive. Sequencing was carried out using PBMCs.

The CDR3 nucleotides are TGTGCCAGCAGCCCCGGGACTGGGGGGGAAGAGACCCAGTACTTC. Residues: CASSPGTGGEETQYF. This rearrangement joins TRBV11-3 to TRBJ2-5, with 7 bases aligning to TRBD2. CDR1 is SGHNT, CDR2 YENEEA, per germline. This CDR3 has 15 amino acids. V was pared by 5 bases and J by 3 bases, with 9 bases of the junction left unmatched.